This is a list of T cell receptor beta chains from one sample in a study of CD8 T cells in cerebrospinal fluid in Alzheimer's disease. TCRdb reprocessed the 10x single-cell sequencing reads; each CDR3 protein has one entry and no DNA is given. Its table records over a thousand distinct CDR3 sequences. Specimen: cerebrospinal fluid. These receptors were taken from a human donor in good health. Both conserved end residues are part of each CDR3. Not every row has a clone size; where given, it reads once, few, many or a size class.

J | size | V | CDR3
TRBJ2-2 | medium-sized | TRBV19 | CASSVRGGELFF
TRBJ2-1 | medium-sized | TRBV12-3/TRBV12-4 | CASTSRGSGGYNEQFF
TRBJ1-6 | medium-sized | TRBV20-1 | CSATRDGNSPLHF
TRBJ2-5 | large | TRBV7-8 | CASSSTQGALETQYF
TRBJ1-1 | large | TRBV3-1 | CASSSSAVNTEAFF
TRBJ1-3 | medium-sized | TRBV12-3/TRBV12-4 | CASLRNRGYPRGNTIYF
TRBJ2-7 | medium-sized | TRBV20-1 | CSARGWQGAGEQYF
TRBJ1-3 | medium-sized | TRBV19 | CASSAFGNTIYF
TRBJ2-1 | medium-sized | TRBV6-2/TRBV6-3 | CASSFYGLAGGLYNEQFF
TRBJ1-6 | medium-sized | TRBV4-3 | CASSPTSSVYNSPLHF
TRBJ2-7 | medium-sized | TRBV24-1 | CATSDNGRASEQYF
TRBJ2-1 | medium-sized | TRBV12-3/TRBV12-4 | CASSLERGPYNEQFF
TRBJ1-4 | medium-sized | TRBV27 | CASSTRGGFLTNEKLFF
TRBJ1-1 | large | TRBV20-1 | CSARYTGEVAFF
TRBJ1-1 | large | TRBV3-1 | CASSQARTVSEAFF
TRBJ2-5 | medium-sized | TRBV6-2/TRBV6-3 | CASSQSYRQETQYF
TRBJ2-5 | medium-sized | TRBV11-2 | CASSLDGWGLQETQYF
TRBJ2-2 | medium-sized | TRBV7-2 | CASSLATGQGARGTFF
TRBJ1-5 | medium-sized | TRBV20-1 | CSATRPRQGRSNQPQHF
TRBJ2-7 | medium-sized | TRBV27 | CASSLLGGLSYEQYF
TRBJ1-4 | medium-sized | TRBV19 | CASRQSNEKLFF
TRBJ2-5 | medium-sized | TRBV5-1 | CASSKDGSSMETQYF
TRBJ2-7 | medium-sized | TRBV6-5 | CASSYQQNAYEQYF
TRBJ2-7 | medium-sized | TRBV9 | CASSAQGGYSMEQYF
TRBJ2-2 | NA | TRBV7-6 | CASIPGGGPTGELFF
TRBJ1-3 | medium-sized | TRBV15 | CATSRDKAGNTIYF
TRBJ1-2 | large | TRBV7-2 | CASSPQTGNYGYTF
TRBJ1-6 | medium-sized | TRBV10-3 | CAISEGSSYNSPLHF
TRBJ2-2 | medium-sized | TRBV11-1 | CASSWDRGGTGELFF
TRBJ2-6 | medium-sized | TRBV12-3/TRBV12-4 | CASSFVGSGANVLTF
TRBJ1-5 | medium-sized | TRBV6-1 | CASGPTGSNQPQHF
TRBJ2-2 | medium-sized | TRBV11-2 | CASSLRWLAGGDTNTGELFF
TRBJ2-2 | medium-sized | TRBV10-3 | CAIRDPRELFF
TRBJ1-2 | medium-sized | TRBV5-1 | CASSSAVGADYGYTF
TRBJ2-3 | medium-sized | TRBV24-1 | CATSDSGTGDSLDTDTQYF
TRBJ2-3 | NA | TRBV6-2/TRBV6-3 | CASSYLSGGADGADTQYF
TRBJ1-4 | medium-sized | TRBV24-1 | CATSRRANEKLFF
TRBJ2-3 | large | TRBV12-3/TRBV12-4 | CASSLTDTQYF
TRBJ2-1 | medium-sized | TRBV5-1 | CASSPRGSGGVDEQFF
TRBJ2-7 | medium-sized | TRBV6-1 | CASLPQGADEQYF
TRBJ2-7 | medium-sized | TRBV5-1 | CASSPGNVDTSEQYF
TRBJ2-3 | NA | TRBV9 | CASSGRTGGTDTQYF
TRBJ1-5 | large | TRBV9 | CASSVSPVQPQHF
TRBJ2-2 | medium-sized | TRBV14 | CASSQGAGGILNTGELFF
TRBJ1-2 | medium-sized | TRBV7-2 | CASSPNIDRVFTF
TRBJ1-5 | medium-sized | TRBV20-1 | CSASGGANQPQHF
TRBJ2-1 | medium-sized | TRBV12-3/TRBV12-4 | CASSPGTGGKDEQFF
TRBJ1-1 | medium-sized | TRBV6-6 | CASSPAGNTEAFF
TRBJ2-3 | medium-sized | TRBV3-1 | CASSERLAGGVRRTGTQYF
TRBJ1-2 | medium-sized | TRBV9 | CASSVGTGDGYTF
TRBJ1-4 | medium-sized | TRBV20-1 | CSAPGGTWNEKLFF
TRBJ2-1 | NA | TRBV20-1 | CSARDPLANNEQFF
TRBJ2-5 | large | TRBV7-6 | CASSPREKAGGRETQYF
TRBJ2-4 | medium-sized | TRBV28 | CASSLGTQLLAKNIQYF
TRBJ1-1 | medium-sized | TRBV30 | CAWSEGYNTEAFF
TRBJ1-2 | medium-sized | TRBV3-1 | CASSLRTGGAYGYTF
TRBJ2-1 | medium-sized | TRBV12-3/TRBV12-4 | CASSFGGSSYNEQFF
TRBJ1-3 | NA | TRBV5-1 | CASSFDSGNTIYF
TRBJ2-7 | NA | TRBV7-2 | CASSLTSSYEQYF
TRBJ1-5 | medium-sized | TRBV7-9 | CASSPTGPNQPQHF